This TCR beta chain was sequenced in a study of cytomegalovirus exposure and HLA in healthy donors. Both 60 Vbeta primers and 13 Jbeta primers went into the PCR. Here immunoSEQ multiplex PCR was the method, and the copy in TCRdb shows in-frame clones only, minus some. The profile shows about 130,000 clones, about 80% of them singletons. The germline V gene encodes CDR1 MNHEY and CDR2 SVGAGI. The CDR3 extends over 15 amino acids. The V end was cut by 5 bases, the J end by 3 bases, with 16 bases between. The clonotype comes from a boy aged 2 to 9 in good health and CMV-seronegative. J is TRBJ1-1 and V is TRBV6-5, with unresolved D. The sample was PBMCs. The CDR3 loop reads CASSPNTVGDTEAFF. Written as DNA, the CDR3 is TGTGCCAGCAGTCCAAACACCGTGGGAGACACTGAAGCTTTCTTT.